This TCR beta chain originates from a study of regulatory T cells in long-lasting Graves disease. About the study: Persistent Graves' disease required over 5 years of antithyroid drugs and positive TSH receptor antibodies. Regarding the study as a whole: Repertoires from persistent disease leaned toward TRBV28, TRBJ1-2 and TRBJ2-5. Persistent-disease Graves' patients showed less TCR diversity than new cases.

Specified time point: persistent/refractory GD, antithyroid drugs over 5 years with positive TRAb. PBMC RNA was the source of the TCR library. Arm-PCR of CDR3 regions and iRepertoire HTBI primers were the basis on which TCR beta libraries were built. One entry per CDR3 protein, called by TCRdb with MiXCR from the multiplex PCR reads. The sample has about 470,000 distinct CDR3 sequences, about 22% seen once. Concerning this clonotype: Its specificity is not known.

Between the trimmed V and J ends, which lost 3 bases and 7 bases, there was a span of 15 bases. This CDR3 has 14 amino acids. This receptor was obtained from a female donor with Graves disease. This chain connects TRBV12-3 or TRBV12-4 to TRBJ1-2; D unclear. The starting material was peripheral blood mononuclear cells (PBMCs), obtained when the disease was refractory, from a patient treated with antithyroid drugs. The CDR3 DNA reads TGTGCCAGCAGTTTCCTGGCCAGTGAAGGTGGCTACACCTTC. Its protein product is CASSFLASEGGYTF.